A selection of T cell receptor beta chains follows, all from one sample in a study of OX40 agonist ivuxolimab in advanced cancers. TCRdb's copy holds only in-frame clones and misses some; the assay was immunoSEQ multiplex PCR. The table has tens of thousands of clones, about 89% seen once. The source was CD4+ or CD8+ T cells sorted from blood, collected in a trial of the OX40 agonist ivuxolimab. Source of these receptors: an adult with an advanced solid tumor such as melanoma, head and neck, liver or kidney cancer. Both conserved end residues are part of each CDR3. D genes are given only for firm matches. Only some rows state a clone size, as once, few, many or a class for expanded clones.

clone_size | d_call | j_call | v_call | cdr3_nt | cdr3_aa
- | - | TRBJ1-2 | TRBV4-3 | TGCGCCAGCAGCCAAGATGCCCAGGGCCCTAACTATGGCTACACCTTC | CASSQDAQGPNYGYTF
- | - | TRBJ2-1 | TRBV14 | TGTGCCAGCAGCCAAGATATGGCGGATGAGCAGTTCTTC | CASSQDMADEQFF
once | - | TRBJ2-2 | TRBV5-1 | TGCGCCAGCAGCTTTTACGGGACAACGTATTCTGGGGAGCTGTTTTTT | CASSFYGTTYSGELFF
- | TRBD1 | TRBJ2-5 | TRBV7-2 | TGTGCCAGCAGGTTGACAGGGGGCGCAGAGACCCAGTACTTC | CASRLTGGAETQYF
- | - | TRBJ1-2 | TRBV5-1 | TGCGCCAGCAGCACTGGGGGAAACGGTGGCTACACCTTC | CASSTGGNGGYTF
once | - | TRBJ1-5 | TRBV19 | TGTGCCAGTAGTCCAAGCCTAGGGCCCCAGCATTTT | CASSPSLGPQHF
- | - | TRBJ1-1 | TRBV6-6 | TGTGCCAGCAGAAAGCAGGGGACTGAAGCTTTCTTT | CASRKQGTEAFF
- | TRBD1 | TRBJ1-5 | TRBV19 | TGTGCCAGTAGTTTCCGGGACAGGGGAGGGAGCAATCAGCCCCAGCATTTT | CASSFRDRGGSNQPQHF
few | - | TRBJ1-5 | TRBV21-1 | TGTGCCAGCAGCAAAGAGGGGGGTGTGAGGTACAATCAGCCCCAGCATTTT | CASSKEGGVRYNQPQHF
- | - | TRBJ1-2 | TRBV6-5 | TGTGCCAGCAGGGGACTTCGGGGGGGAGGCTACACCTTC | CASRGLRGGGYTF
once | - | TRBJ2-2 | TRBV7-9 | TGTGCCAGCAGGCCCGGGACGTCGAACACCGGGGAGCTGTTTTTT | CASRPGTSNTGELFF
- | TRBD2 | TRBJ2-5 | TRBV28 | TGTGCCAGCCAGACTAGCGGGAGGAGGGAGACCCAGTACTTC | CASQTSGRRETQYF
once | TRBD2 | TRBJ2-1 | TRBV5-1 | TGCGCCAGCAGCCGACTAGCGAATGAGCAGTTCTTC | CASSRLANEQFF
- | TRBD2 | TRBJ2-2 | TRBV4-1 | TGCGCCAGCAGCCAAGAGGATCAACTAGCGGGAAACACCGGGGAGCTGTTTTTT | CASSQEDQLAGNTGELFF
- | - | TRBJ1-1 | TRBV6-5 | TGTGCCAGCTCTCCGGCTCGGCGGACTGAAGCTTTCTTT | CASSPARRTEAFF
- | TRBD1 | TRBJ1-1 | TRBV18 | TGTGCCAGCTCACAGGAACAGGGGACAGGGCCCGGTACTGAAGCTTTCTTT | CASSQEQGTGPGTEAFF
- | - | TRBJ2-7 | TRBV19 | TGTGCCAGTAGTGCGGAAGTCGGTTACGAGCAGTACTTC | CASSAEVGYEQYF
- | TRBD1 | TRBJ2-1 | TRBV10-3 | TGTGCCATCAGTGAGTCTACCAGGACAGGGGGCAATGAGCAGTTCTTC | CAISESTRTGGNEQFF
- | TRBD2 | TRBJ2-7 | TRBV6-1 | TGTGCCAGCACCGGGACTAACTCCTACGAGCAGTACTTC | CASTGTNSYEQYF
- | - | TRBJ2-1 | TRBV19 | TGTGCCAGTACCCCGAGAGGGGGTGGTGAGCAGTTCTTC | CASTPRGGGEQFF
- | - | TRBJ2-7 | TRBV7-2 | TGTGCCAGCAGCCGAGCCGGGGGCGCCTACGAGCAGTACTTC | CASSRAGGAYEQYF
- | TRBD2 | TRBJ2-3 | TRBV19 | TGTGCCAGTACCTATTACACTAGCGGGCCTAGCACAGATACGCAGTATTTT | CASTYYTSGPSTDTQYF
- | - | TRBJ2-7 | TRBV6-5 | TGTGCCAGCAGTTACTCGATCCAGCACCCCTACGAGCAGTACTTC | CASSYSIQHPYEQYF
once | TRBD2 | TRBJ2-2 | TRBV9 | TGTGCCAGCAGCGTAGTCCTACTAGCGGGAGAGTTCGGGGAGCTGTTTTTT | CASSVVLLAGEFGELFF
- | TRBD1 | TRBJ1-1 | TRBV7-8 | TGTGCCAGCAGTAGAGTGCAGGGGGTGAAGGGCACTGAAGCTTTCTTT | CASSRVQGVKGTEAFF